Following are 23 T cell receptor beta chains from one sample sequenced in a study of T-cell reconstitution after alpha-beta-depleted transplantation in children. A library of TCRbeta sequences, prepared with unique molecular identifiers, was generated. TCRdb recomputed calls from the PCR reads with MiXCR, one row per CDR3 protein. Of 700,000 or so distinct CDR3 sequences listed, 13% were seen once; the top ten hold 0.75% to 0.85%. The sample was PBMCs, taken before TCRalphabeta/CD19-depleted stem cell transplant. The source is a girl aged 2-10 years with congenital amegakaryocytic thrombocytopenia, due to receive a stem cell transplant.

This clonotype has a count of ten or more. The rearrangement uses TRBV4-1 and TRBJ1-5, with D unresolved. CDR1 MGHRA and CDR2 YSYEKL come from the germline V gene. This CDR3 has 15 amino acids. Between the trimmed V and J ends, which lost 4 bases and 0 bases, there was a span of 10 bases. For the CDR3, the DNA is TGCGCCAGCAGCCCCGGGCCCCTTAGCAATCAGCCCCAGCATTTT. Translation gives CASSPGPLSNQPQHF.

A few counts support this clonotype. The rearrangement uses TRBV30 and TRBJ2-5; D is possibly TRBD1 (6 bases). Germline V lookup: CDR1 GTSNPN, CDR2 SVGIG (reference sequence). The CDR3 spans 15 residues. V lost 5 bases and J lost 2, with 18 bases in between. The CDR3 loop reads CAWGGHSPAQETQYF. In nucleotides, the CDR3 is TGTGCCTGGGGGGGACACAGCCCCGCACAAGAGACCCAGTACTTC.

The V and J genes are TRBV24-1 and TRBJ2-2; D not resolved. Germline-derived CDR1 and CDR2 are KGHDR and SFDVKD. V was clipped by 3 bases and J by 2 bases, with 9 bases between them. The CDR3 has 15 amino acids. The CDR3 loop is CATSDTLHNTGELFF. The CDR3 DNA reads as TGTGCCACCAGTGATACCCTTCATAACACCGGGGAGCTGTTTTTT.

This chain uses TRBV7-6 with TRBJ1-5, with 8 nucleotides matching TRBD1. The junction had 12 bases not matched to a gene; V was cut back by 5 bases and J by 6 bases. The CDR3 has 16 residues. CDR1 and CDR2 (germline): SGHVS, FNYEAQ. The CDR3 DNA reads TGTGCCAGCAGCCCCCGGGCAGGGGGCAATTTTCAGCCCCAGCATTTT. Amino acid sequence: CASSPRAGGNFQPQHF. Full variable domain (remainder filled in from reference TRBV7-6 and TRBJ1-5): GAGVSQSPRYKVTKRGQDVALRCDPISGHVSLYWYRQALGQGPEFLTYFNYEAQQDKSGLPNDRFSAERPEGSISTLTIQRTEQRDSAMYRCASSPRAGGNFQPQHFGDGTRLSIL.

This clonotype showed up many times. The rearrangement links TRBV20-1 to TRBJ2-1; no definite D call. Trimming removed 0 bases at V and 8 bases at J, with 11 bases between. The CDR3 loop spans 13 amino acids. In germline, CDR1 is DFQATT, CDR2 SNEGSKA (reference sequence). CDR3 sequence reads: CSAREVPFDEQFF. CDR3 sequence (DNA): TGCAGTGCTAGAGAAGTACCCTTTGATGAGCAGTTCTTC.

This rearrangement joins TRBV12-3 or TRBV12-4 to TRBJ2-3, with 7 bases aligning to TRBD2. J was trimmed by 3 bases and V by 5 bases; bases with no gene match: 8. CDR3 length equals 15 residues. CDR3 sequence: CASSPPGTMTDTQYF. In DNA, the CDR3 is TGTGCCAGCAGTCCACCCGGGACTATGACAGATACGCAGTATTTT.

This chain links TRBV20-1 with TRBJ2-7, with D unresolved. The germline V gene encodes CDR1 DFQATT and CDR2 SNEGSKA (reference sequence). This CDR3 region has 10 residues. CDR3 sequence: CSAVPYEQYF. CDR3 nucleotides: TGCAGCGCGGTTCCCTACGAGCAGTACTTC.

Only a few counts were recorded for this clonotype. The rearrangement uses TRBV12-3 or TRBV12-4 and TRBJ2-1; the D gene is possibly TRBD2 (6 bases). The CDR3 is 14 residues long. Trimming removed 6 bases at V and 7 bases at J, with 16 bases between. The CDR3 coding sequence is TGTGCCAGCAGCACCGGCGGGACTCGTAATGAGCAGTTCTTC. Protein sequence: CASSTGGTRNEQFF.

This clonotype was counted only a few times. The V gene is TRBV7-9, the J gene TRBJ2-5; TRBD2 matches 8 bases. This CDR3 region has 15 residues. CDR1 and CDR2 from the germline V gene are SEHNR and FQNEAQ (reference sequence). V lost 5 bases to trimming and J lost 5 bases; unmatched junction nucleotides: 10. The CDR3 DNA is TGTGCCAGCAGCCATACGGGGGGGGGATTTGAGACCCAGTACTTC. This codes for CASSHTGGGFETQYF.

At least ten counts were recorded for this clonotype. The chain combines TRBV6-6 with TRBJ2-3, with D tentatively TRBD2 (5 bases). The CDR3 totals 13 residues. The germline gives CDR1 MNHNY, CDR2 SVGAGI (reference sequence). V lost 7 bases and J lost 2, with 10 bases in between. The CDR3 DNA reads TGTGCCAGCAAGGAGGTACTCACAGATACGCAGTATTTT. As protein: CASKEVLTDTQYF.

This chain connects TRBV3-1 to TRBJ2-7, with 8 bases that match TRBD2. V was clipped by 2 bases and J by 3 bases; unmatched bases: 3. Germline V lookup: CDR1 LGHDT, CDR2 YNNKEL (reference sequence). This CDR3 has 14 amino acids. The CDR3: CASSQFTSGYEQYF. DNA for the CDR3: TGTGCCAGCAGCCAATTCACTAGCGGCTACGAGCAGTACTTC.

The genes are TRBV7-9 and TRBJ2-7, with D possibly TRBD1 on 6 matching bases. The V gene's germline CDR1 is SEHNR and CDR2 FQNEAQ (reference sequence). V lost 5 bases and J 0 bases, leaving 17 bases between the germline ends. The CDR3 runs to 16 residues. CDR3 bases: TGTGCCAGCAGCCCCCGCGTGAGGGGGAGCTCCTACGAGCAGTACTTC. This gives the protein CASSPRVRGSSYEQYF.

There are many counts of this clonotype. The chain uses TRBV6-1 and TRBJ1-2; the D is unclear. Trimming took off 2 bases at V and 5 bases at J, with 6 bases between the two ends. This CDR3 has 12 amino acids. Germline CDR1 is MNHNS and CDR2 is SASEGT. The CDR3 coding sequence is TGTGCCAGCAGTGAACGGGATTATGGCTACACCTTC. Its protein is CASSERDYGYTF.

This clonotype was detected a few times. J is TRBJ2-1 and V is TRBV10-3; D assignment may be TRBD1 or TRBD2 (6 bases each). The CDR3 covers 14 residues. The germline V gene has CDR1 ENHRY and CDR2 SYGVKD. Between the trimmed V and J ends, which lost 7 bases and 9 bases, there was a span of 19 bases. CDR3: CAIMSGEEGVEQFF. As DNA, the CDR3 is TGTGCCATCATGTCGGGGGAGGAGGGGGTTGAGCAGTTCTTC.

As to this clonotype: A read error may produce the germline difference seen at one junction end. This chain joins TRBV29-1 and TRBJ2-5; the D gene is possibly TRBD1 (6 bases). CDR1 is SQVTM and CDR2 is ANQGSEA in the germline V gene. The CDR3 consists of 14 residues. The CDR3 DNA is TGCAGCGTTGAGTTGGCAGGGGATATGGAGACCCAGTCCTTC. Translation gives CSVELAGDMETQSF.

The rearrangement uses TRBV7-3 and TRBJ2-7; 10 positions match TRBD2. Germline-derived CDR1 and CDR2 are SGHTA and FQGTGA. The junction had 7 bases not matched to a gene; V was cut back by 5 bases and J by 6 bases. The CDR3 runs 14 residues. CDR3 sequence reads: CASSMLAGVSEQYF. CDR3 nucleotide sequence: TGTGCCAGCAGCATGCTAGCGGGAGTCTCCGAGCAGTACTTC.

This clonotype was recorded only once. The junction does not match germline at one end; this may be a read error. The rearrangement links TRBV7-9 to TRBJ2-5; D tentatively fits TRBD1 or TRBD2 (6 bases each). The length of the CDR3 is 15 residues. Per germline, CDR1 SEHNR and CDR2 FQNEAQ (reference sequence). The CDR3 DNA reads as TGTGCCAGCAGCTCGAGGGGGGCTTTTCAAGATACCCAGTACTTC. This encodes CASSSRGAFQDTQYF. Using reference TRBV7-9 and TRBJ2-5 for the parts outside the CDR3, the full variable domain is DTGVSQNPRHKITKRGQNVTFRCDPISEHNRLYWYRQTLGQGPEFLTYFQNEAQLEKSRLLSDRFSAERPKGSFSTLEIQRTEQGDSAMYLCASSSRGAFQDTQYFGPGTRLLVL.

The chain combines TRBV7-3 with TRBJ2-7, with 7 bases matching TRBD2. The germline CDR1 and CDR2 sequences are SGHTA and FQGTGA. V lost 4 bases to trimming and J lost 3 bases; unmatched junction nucleotides: 6. CDR3 length: 14 amino acids. As DNA, the CDR3 is TGTGCCAGCAGCTCAGGGAGCGGGAACTACGAGCAGTACTTC. This codes for CASSSGSGNYEQYF.

V gene TRBV11-1 combines with J gene TRBJ2-3; no clear D. V was trimmed by 2 bases and J by 2 bases, leaving 23 bases between them. The CDR3 loop spans 19 amino acids. Germline CDR1 and CDR2: SGHAT and FQDESV (reference sequence). CDR3 nucleotide sequence: TGTGCCAGCAGCTTACCCCGAACCTATGCGAGGTCATACACAGATACGCAGTATTTT. This gives the protein CASSLPRTYARSYTDTQYF.

The V call is TRBV29-1, the J call TRBJ2-1; TRBD2 might be the D (6 bases). Per the germline V gene, CDR1 is SQVTM and CDR2 is ANQGSEA. The CDR3 contains 14 residues. Trimming left V 6 bases short and J 0 bases short, with 12 bases between. The CDR3 protein is CSVSSGDSYNEQFF. The CDR3 region has the DNA TGCAGCGTGTCTTCGGGGGACTCCTACAATGAGCAGTTCTTC.

This clonotype has a count of ten or more. V usage is TRBV5-1 and J usage is TRBJ1-2, with TRBD1 matching 8 bases. The length of the CDR3 is 13 residues. The germline gives CDR1 SGHRS, CDR2 YFSETQ. With V trimmed by 4 bases and J by 5 bases, 4 bases remained unmatched. CDR3 nucleotide sequence: TGCGCCAGCAGCCAGGGACAGGATTATGGCTACACCTTC. Encoded protein: CASSQGQDYGYTF.

There are many counts of this clonotype. V gene TRBV6-5 combines with J gene TRBJ2-7; perhaps TRBD2 as D (5 bases). Germline values: CDR1 MNHEY, CDR2 SVGAGI. Between the trimmed V and J ends, which lost 2 bases and 5 bases, there was a span of 19 bases. The CDR3 extends over 16 amino acids. The CDR3 nucleotides read TGTGCCAGCAGTTACGTCGGTTCGGGGAGTGTCCACGAGCAGTACTTC. Encoded protein: CASSYVGSGSVHEQYF.

This chain uses TRBV12-3 or TRBV12-4 with TRBJ2-3; 7 bases line up with TRBD1. The CDR3 contains 16 residues. With 2 bases clipped from V and 6 bases from J, the junction kept 11 bases outside the gene matches. The DNA of the CDR3 is TGTGCCAGCAGTTTAACCGGGGACAGAAGCTTGGATACGCAGTATTTT. Translated, it gives CASSLTGDRSLDTQYF.